A selection of T cell receptor beta chains follows, all from one sample in a study of cytomegalovirus exposure and HLA in healthy donors. Produced via immunoSEQ multiplex PCR; TCRdb's table is partial and in-frame only. The table lists under 70,000 clones, 65% to 80% of them singletons, with around 2.5% in the top ten. Sequenced: PBMCs. Receptors originate from a female donor in good health and CMV-seronegative. The CDR3 runs from the conserved cysteine through the conserved F or W. A D gene is named only where the DNA matches it firmly. The listing skips clone size in some rows; elsewhere it reads once, few, many or a size class.

>-|-|TRBV28|TRBJ1-4
CASSTRTETNEKLFF
TGTGCCAGCAGTACTAGGACAGAAACTAATGAAAAACTGTTTTTT
>-|TRBD2|TRBV27|TRBJ2-1
CASSPPGGGYNEQFF
TGTGCCAGCAGTCCCCCCGGCGGGGGTTACAATGAGCAGTTCTTC
>-|TRBD2|TRBV2|TRBJ2-1
CASSRGTSGGGSNEQFF
TGTGCCAGCAGCCGCGGGACTAGCGGGGGGGGATCCAATGAGCAGTTCTTC
>few|-|TRBV28|TRBJ1-1
CASTGGREAFF
TGTGCCAGCACCGGGGGGAGGGAAGCTTTCTTT
>-|-|TRBV9|TRBJ1-2
CASSAGGGGPYGYTF
TGTGCCAGCAGCGCCGGTGGGGGGGGGCCCTATGGCTACACCTTC
>-|TRBD1|TRBV29-1|TRBJ1-1
CSAQTGVATEAFF
TGCAGCGCACAGACAGGGGTGGCCACTGAAGCTTTCTTT
>few|TRBD1|TRBV30|TRBJ1-2
CAWSGQGGDYGYTF
TGTGCCTGGAGTGGACAGGGTGGGGACTATGGCTACACCTTC
>-|-|TRBV7-6|TRBJ2-7
CASSTEQLGEQYF
TGTGCCAGCAGCACAGAACAACTAGGCGAGCAGTACTTC
>-|-|TRBV23-1|TRBJ2-6
CASTPLMGQFFPGANVLTF
TGCGCCAGCACCCCCCTGATGGGGCAATTCTTCCCTGGGGCCAACGTCCTGACTTTC
>-|TRBD1|TRBV2|TRBJ2-4
CASSEQGDIQYF
TGTGCCAGCAGTGAACAGGGGGACATTCAGTACTTC
>-|TRBD2|TRBV9|TRBJ2-7
CASNRGGDSFEQYF
TGTGCCAGCAACCGCGGGGGGGATTCGTTCGAGCAGTACTTC
>-|-|TRBV6-1|TRBJ2-1
CATRDISHEQFF
TGTGCCACCCGGGACATCTCCCATGAGCAGTTCTTC
>-|-|TRBV30|TRBJ1-1
CAWHLRGTEAFF
TGTGCCTGGCACCTTCGGGGGACTGAAGCTTTCTTT
>-|TRBD2|TRBV9|TRBJ2-1
CASSRLAGDDFNEQFF
TGTGCCAGCAGCCGACTAGCGGGAGATGATTTTAATGAGCAGTTCTTC
>once|-|TRBV15|TRBJ2-1
CATSREITGHNEQFF
TGTGCCACCAGCAGAGAAATAACAGGTCACAATGAGCAGTTCTTC
>once|TRBD1|TRBV2|TRBJ2-3
CASSDTGQGIDTQYF
TGTGCCAGCAGTGACACGGGACAGGGAATTGATACGCAGTATTTT
>once|TRBD1|TRBV7-2|TRBJ1-2
CASSQGAHYGYTF
TGTGCCAGCAGCCAGGGGGCGCACTATGGCTACACCTTC
>-|TRBD1|TRBV7-9|TRBJ1-2
CASSGGQSSTF
TGTGCCAGCAGCGGGGGACAGAGCAGCACCTTC
>once|TRBD2|TRBV6-6|TRBJ2-2
CASSLTSANTGELFF
TGTGCCAGCAGCCTGACTAGCGCGAACACCGGGGAGCTGTTTTTT
>-|TRBD1|TRBV25-1|TRBJ2-1
CASSADRESDEQFF
TGTGCCAGCAGTGCCGACAGGGAGTCTGATGAGCAGTTCTTC
>-|-|TRBV20-1|TRBJ1-3
CSAHSGNTIYF
TGCAGTGCTCACTCTGGAAACACCATATATTTT
>-|TRBD1|TRBV4-2|TRBJ2-3
CASSPYTRTGYTDTQYF
TGTGCCAGCAGCCCGTATACTCGGACAGGCTACACAGATACGCAGTATTTT
>-|-|TRBV7-3|TRBJ1-1
CASSFQGPTEAFF
TGTGCCAGCAGCTTCCAGGGTCCCACTGAAGCTTTCTTT
>-|TRBD1|TRBV11-2|TRBJ1-3
CASSADRDLSGNTIYF
TGTGCCAGCAGCGCAGACAGGGATCTCTCTGGAAACACCATATATTTT
>-|-|TRBV6-5|TRBJ1-4
CASSYSLGGPEKLFF
TGTGCCAGCAGTTACTCTCTGGGGGGGCCTGAAAAACTGTTTTTT
>few|TRBD1|TRBV19|TRBJ1-2
CASSVTGGHGYTF
TGTGCCAGTAGTGTGACAGGGGGGCATGGCTACACCTTC
>few|-|TRBV1|TRBJ2-3
CTSSQSSGLAGGTDTQYF
TGCACCAGCAGCCAATCTTCTGGACTAGCGGGGGGCACAGATACGCAGTATTTT
>-|-|TRBV6-1|TRBJ2-7
CASSEGGYSGYEQYF
TGTGCCAGCAGTGAAGGTGGATACTCGGGCTACGAGCAGTACTTC
>-|-|TRBV29-1|TRBJ2-1
CSAQTRYNEQFF
TGCAGCGCCCAGACTCGTTACAATGAGCAGTTCTTC
>once|TRBD1|TRBV6-5|TRBJ1-4
CASSGSGTGSEKLFF
TGTGCCAGCAGTGGGTCCGGGACAGGCAGTGAAAAACTGTTTTTT
>-|-|TRBV6-1|TRBJ1-5
CASSEGLGARQPQHF
TGTGCCAGCAGTGAAGGTTTGGGGGCACGACAGCCCCAGCATTTT
>-|-|TRBV19|TRBJ2-2
CASSSGTVAGELFF
TGTGCCAGTAGTAGCGGGACGGTCGCCGGGGAGCTGTTTTTT
>-|-|TRBV2|TRBJ2-5
CASRAATDALQETQYF
TGTGCCAGCAGGGCCGCGACAGACGCCTTACAAGAGACCCAGTACTTC
>-|-|TRBV14|TRBJ2-7
CASSPGQKSSYEQYF
TGTGCCAGCAGCCCAGGACAGAAAAGCTCCTACGAGCAGTACTTC
>-|-|TRBV5-1|TRBJ2-2
CASSLAARYANTGELFF
TGCGCCAGCAGCTTGGCCGCTAGATACGCGAACACCGGGGAGCTGTTTTTT
>-|TRBD1|TRBV19|TRBJ2-7
CASSIGTGGYEQYF
TGTGCCAGTAGTATCGGGACAGGGGGCTACGAGCAGTACTTC
>-|-|TRBV27|TRBJ2-5
CASSRGFQETQYF
TGTGCCAGCAGCAGAGGATTCCAAGAGACCCAGTACTTC
>-|TRBD2|TRBV29-1|TRBJ2-2
CSVGETSGGGYGELFF
TGCAGCGTTGGGGAAACTAGCGGGGGGGGGTATGGGGAGCTGTTTTTT
>-|TRBD2|TRBV15|TRBJ2-1
CATSRDYLGSGSYDEQFF
TGTGCCACCAGCAGAGATTATCTGGGTAGCGGGAGTTATGATGAGCAGTTCTTC
>-|TRBD1|TRBV19|TRBJ2-1
CASSAGQGAHEQFF
TGTGCCAGTAGCGCAGGACAGGGGGCACATGAGCAGTTCTTC
>-|-|TRBV5-4|TRBJ2-3
CASRGSGPGVADTQYF
TGTGCCAGCAGAGGGTCCGGGCCGGGAGTGGCAGATACGCAGTATTTT
>-|-|TRBV12-5|TRBJ1-5
CASGGPGGDQPQHF
TGTGCTAGTGGTGGGCCGGGGGGGGATCAGCCCCAGCATTTT
>-|TRBD1|TRBV28|TRBJ1-2
CASSGGQSRYTF
TGTGCCAGCAGTGGGGGACAGAGCCGCTACACCTTC
>few|-|TRBV7-8|TRBJ2-5
CASSPPSGRRVKTQYF
TGTGCCAGCAGCCCACCCTCGGGTAGACGGGTCAAGACCCAGTACTTC
>-|-|TRBV30|TRBJ1-6
CAWSVGTGTLHF
TGTGCCTGGAGCGTAGGAACAGGGACCCTCCACTTT
>-|-|TRBV5-6|TRBJ2-3
CASSLVTRGDTQYF
TGTGCCAGCAGCTTGGTCACTCGGGGGGATACGCAGTATTTT
>-|-|TRBV6-1|TRBJ2-1
CASSEGSASMYEQFF
TGTGCCAGCAGTGAAGGCTCGGCTAGCATGTATGAGCAGTTCTTC
>-|TRBD1|TRBV7-2|TRBJ1-5
CASSLTTGLIQPQHF
TGTGCCAGCAGCTTAACGACAGGGTTGATTCAGCCCCAGCATTTT
>-|-|TRBV29-1|TRBJ1-2
CSVLDRSHYGYTF
TGCAGCGTTCTAGACAGGTCGCACTATGGCTACACCTTC
>-|TRBD1|TRBV19|TRBJ1-5
CASSILQGNNQPQHF
TGTGCCAGTAGTATCTTACAGGGGAACAATCAGCCCCAGCATTTT
>-|-|TRBV7-3|TRBJ1-6
CASSLGTSGSPLHF
TGTGCCAGCAGCCTTGGTACGAGTGGTTCACCCCTCCACTTT
>few|TRBD2|TRBV7-2|TRBJ2-5
CASSLVRLSGGGRQETQYF
TGTGCCAGCAGCTTAGTACGGCTTAGCGGGGGGGGACGCCAAGAGACCCAGTACTTC
>-|-|TRBV29-1|TRBJ1-2
CSSEDTDGYTF
TGCAGCTCCGAAGACACGGATGGCTACACCTTC